The TCR beta chain described here comes from a study of shared clonotypes between healthy human individuals. As for the study in general: The donor group consisted of a couple of women and three men, aged 18 to 49.

CDR1 ENHRY and CDR2 SYGVKD come from the germline V gene. V lost 0 bases, J lost 6 bases, and 11 bases lay in between. The CDR3 length is 15 residues. Only in-frame clones appear in the TCRdb table, and some are missing; sequencing was by immunoSEQ multiplex PCR. The sample lists about 990,000 clones, 70% to 80% occurring once. Material: memory CD4+ T cells from PBMCs. Subset reported: CD45RA-negative fraction. The clonotype originates from a young man in good health. Some clones in this sample may be carry-over from other donors' samples. The gene calls are TRBV10-3 and TRBJ2-2; tentatively, D is TRBD2 (5 bases). CDR3 in amino acids: CAISESADYAGELFF. CDR3 nucleotide sequence: TGTGCCATCAGTGAGTCAGCGGATTATGCCGGGGAGCTGTTTTTT.